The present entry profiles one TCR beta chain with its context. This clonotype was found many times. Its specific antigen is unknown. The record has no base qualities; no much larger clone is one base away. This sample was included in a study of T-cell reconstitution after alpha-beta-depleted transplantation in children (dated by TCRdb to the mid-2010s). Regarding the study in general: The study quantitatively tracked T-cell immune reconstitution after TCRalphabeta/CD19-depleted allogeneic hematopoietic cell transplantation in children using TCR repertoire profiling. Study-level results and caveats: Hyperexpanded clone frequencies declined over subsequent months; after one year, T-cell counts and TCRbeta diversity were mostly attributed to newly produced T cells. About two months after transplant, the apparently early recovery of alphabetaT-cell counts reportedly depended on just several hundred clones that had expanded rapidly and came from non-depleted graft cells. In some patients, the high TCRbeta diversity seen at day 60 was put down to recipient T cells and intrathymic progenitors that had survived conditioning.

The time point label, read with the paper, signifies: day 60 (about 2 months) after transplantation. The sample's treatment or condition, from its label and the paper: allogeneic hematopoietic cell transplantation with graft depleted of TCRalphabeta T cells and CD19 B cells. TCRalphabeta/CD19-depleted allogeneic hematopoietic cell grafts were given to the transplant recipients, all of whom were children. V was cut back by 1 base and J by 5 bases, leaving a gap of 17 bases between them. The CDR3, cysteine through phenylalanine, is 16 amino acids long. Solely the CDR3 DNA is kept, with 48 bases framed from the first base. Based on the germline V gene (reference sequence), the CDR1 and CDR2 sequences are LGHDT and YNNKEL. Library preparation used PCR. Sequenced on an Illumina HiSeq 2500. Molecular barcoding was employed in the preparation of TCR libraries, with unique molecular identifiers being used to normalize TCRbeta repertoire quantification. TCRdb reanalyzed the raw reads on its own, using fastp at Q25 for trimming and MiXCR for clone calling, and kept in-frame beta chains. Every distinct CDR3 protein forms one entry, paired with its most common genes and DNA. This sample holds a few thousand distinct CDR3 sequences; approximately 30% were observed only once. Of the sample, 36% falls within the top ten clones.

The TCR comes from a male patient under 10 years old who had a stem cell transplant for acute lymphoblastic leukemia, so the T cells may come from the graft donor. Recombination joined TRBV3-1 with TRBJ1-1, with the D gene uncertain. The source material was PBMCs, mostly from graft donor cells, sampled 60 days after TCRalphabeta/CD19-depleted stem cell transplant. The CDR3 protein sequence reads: CASSQAGPLLRTEAFF. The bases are TGTGCCAGCAGCCAAGCAGGCCCCTTATTGAGGACTGAAGCTTTCTTT.